Below, 32 T cell receptor beta chains from the same sample are listed, as sequenced in a study of cytomegalovirus exposure and HLA in healthy donors. The PCR had 60 Vbeta and 13 Jbeta primers. Sequencing was performed with immunoSEQ multiplex PCR; in TCRdb, only in-frame clones are kept and a portion is missing. The sample includes about 20,000 clones, about 77% seen only once; the top ten take around 7.4%. Material for sequencing was PBMCs. The receptors originated from a man between 60 and 70 years old in good health and CMV-seronegative.

CDR3 bases: TGCGCCAGCAGCCAACCCCTTTCCCGTCTTGGTAGCGGGGAGAATGAGCAGTTCTTC. Translation: CASSQPLSRLGSGENEQFF. V and J are TRBV4-3 and TRBJ2-1; TRBD2 agrees at 8 bases. Germline assignment: CDR1 LGHNA and CDR2 YSLEER. The CDR3 spans 19 residues. The ends lost 2 bases at V and 7 bases at J; junction bases unmatched: 19.

This chain connects TRBV29-1 to TRBJ1-1, with D maybe TRBD1 (5 bases). This CDR3 region has 10 residues. V lost 2 bases and J lost 11, with 9 bases in between. Per the germline V gene, CDR1 is SQVTM and CDR2 is ANQGSEA. The CDR3 is CSVELQAAFF. The DNA of the CDR3 is TGCAGCGTTGAATTACAGGCGGCTTTCTTT.

This clone was counted between two and nine times. The chain combines TRBV18 with TRBJ2-7; 14 bases are a match to TRBD2. In germline, CDR1 is KGHSH, CDR2 LQKENI. The V and J ends lost 3 bases and 1 base, in that order; junction bases with no gene match: 2. The CDR3 spans 16 residues. CDR3 coding DNA: TGTGCCAGCTCACCGGGACTAGCGGGAGTTTCCTACGAGCAGTACTTC. Translating gives CASSPGLAGVSYEQYF.

There are a few counts of this clone. The chain has TRBV27 and TRBJ1-2; TRBD1 aligns across 8 bases. With V trimmed by 3 bases and J by 6 bases, 0 bases remained unmatched. Germline CDR1 is MNHEY and CDR2 is SMNVEV (reference sequence). The CDR3 extends over 12 amino acids. The CDR3 DNA reads TGTGCCAGCAGTTTGACAGGGGATGGCTACACCTTC. As protein: CASSLTGDGYTF.

The chain joins TRBV27 to TRBJ2-7, with a weak D call TRBD1 (6 bases). The CDR3 is 15 amino acids. Trimming pared 7 bases from V and 5 bases from J, leaving 21 bases between. The V gene's germline CDR1 is MNHEY and CDR2 SMNVEV (reference sequence). The CDR3 loop is CASTPRSGVGNEQYF. The CDR3 DNA sequence: TGTGCCAGCACCCCCCGATCAGGGGTAGGAAACGAGCAGTACTTC.

The chain joins TRBV5-1 to TRBJ2-7; no reliable D call. The CDR3 runs to 15 residues. V lost 0 bases and J lost 6, with 16 bases in between. CDR1 and CDR2 (germline): SGHRS, YFSETQ. In DNA, the CDR3 is TGCGCCAGCAGCTTGGCCCAGGTTCCCGGTAGCGAGCAGTACTTC. Translating gives CASSLAQVPGSEQYF.

This chain uses TRBV7-2 with TRBJ1-5, with 9 bases identical to TRBD1. Germline V gene sequence: CDR1 SGHTA, CDR2 FQGNSA. This CDR3 region has 15 residues. The V and J ends lost 4 bases and 6 bases, in that order; junction bases with no gene match: 7. Here the CDR3 reads CASSSGQGRGQPQHF. The CDR3, as DNA: TGTGCCAGCAGCTCCGGACAGGGGCGCGGTCAGCCCCAGCATTTT. Filled out from reference TRBV7-2 and TRBJ1-5, the complete variable domain reads GAGVSQSPSNKVTEKGKDVELRCDPISGHTALYWYRQSLGQGLEFLIYFQGNSAPDKSGLPSDRFSAERTGGSVSTLTIQRTQQEDSAVYLCASSSGQGRGQPQHFGDGTRLSIL.

The rearrangement joins TRBV6-5 to TRBJ2-4, with D perhaps matching TRBD2 (6 bases). Germline V gives CDR1 MNHEY, CDR2 SVGAGI. Between the trimmed V and J ends, which lost 4 bases and 11 bases, there was a span of 12 bases. The CDR3 contains 12 residues. The CDR3 region is CASSSAGIVQYF. The CDR3 bases are TGTGCCAGCAGTTCTGCGGGGATTGTTCAGTACTTC.

J is TRBJ2-3 and V is TRBV7-6, with D perhaps matching TRBD2 (5 bases). Germline V gene data show CDR1 as SGHVS and CDR2 as FNYEAQ. With 1 base removed from V and 1 base from J, the gap between germline ends came to 9 bases. The CDR3 loop spans 15 amino acids. CDR3 sequence: CASSLGAGGTDTQYF. DNA of the CDR3: TGTGCCAGCAGCTTAGGGGCGGGTGGCACAGATACGCAGTATTTT.

V and J are TRBV18 and TRBJ1-4; D might be TRBD1 (6 bases). The CDR3 covers 16 residues. Trimming took off 2 bases at V and 2 bases at J, with 12 bases between the two ends. The germline gives CDR1 KGHSH, CDR2 LQKENI. The CDR3 nucleotides read TGTGCCAGCTCACCAAAGCAGCAGGGGACTAATGAAAAACTGTTTTTT. Translation gives CASSPKQQGTNEKLFF.

The chain is built from TRBV5-1 and TRBJ1-1; 8 positions match TRBD1. Germline loops: CDR1 SGHRS, CDR2 YFSETQ. V was clipped by 4 bases and J by 0 bases; unmatched bases: 5. The CDR3 spans 15 residues. CDR3 in amino acids: CASSPDRALNTEAFF. The CDR3 DNA reads TGCGCCAGCAGCCCGGACAGGGCTCTGAACACTGAAGCTTTCTTT.

This rearrangement joins TRBV7-9 to TRBJ1-1; 9 bases align to TRBD1. V lost 6 bases to trimming and J lost 9 bases; unmatched junction nucleotides: 5. Germline CDR1 SEHNR, CDR2 FQNEAQ (reference sequence). The CDR3 spans 12 residues. CDR3 in DNA: TGTGCCAGCAGTTATGGACAGGGGAAAGCTTTCTTT. It codes for CASSYGQGKAFF.

The rearrangement joins TRBV18 to TRBJ1-4; 7 nucleotides agree with TRBD1. The CDR3 covers 13 residues. CDR1 is KGHSH and CDR2 is LQKENI in the germline V gene. V dropped 3 bases and J dropped 8; count of bases not matched to a gene: 3. CDR3 region: CASSPQQGEKLFF. CDR3 in DNA: TGTGCCAGCTCACCGCAACAGGGGGAAAAACTGTTTTTT.

V is TRBV7-9 and J is TRBJ1-1; D uncertain. V lost 5 bases and J 6 bases, leaving 19 bases between the germline ends. This CDR3 is 15 amino acids long. The germline CDR1 and CDR2 sequences are SEHNR and FQNEAQ (reference sequence). The CDR3 bases are TGTGCCAGCAGCCCCCCAGTGGAGATGTCGCCTGAAGCTTTCTTT. Protein product: CASSPPVEMSPEAFF. The entire variable domain, with the rest obtained from reference TRBV7-9 and TRBJ1-1, is as follows: DTGVSQNPRHKITKRGQNVTFRCDPISEHNRLYWYRQTLGQGPEFLTYFQNEAQLEKSRLLSDRFSAERPKGSFSTLEIQRTEQGDSAMYLCASSPPVEMSPEAFFGQGTRLTVV.

The rearrangement uses TRBV29-1 and TRBJ2-7; TRBD1 agrees at 8 bases. Germline trimming cut 4 bases from V and 6 bases from J; bases unmatched to any gene: 2. The germline V gene encodes CDR1 SQVTM and CDR2 ANQGSEA. This CDR3 has 11 residues. The CDR3 DNA is TGCAGCGTTGTAACAGGGGGCGAGCAGTACTTC. This encodes CSVVTGGEQYF.

This chain connects TRBV12-2 to TRBJ2-1; TRBD2, as called in the table, went unchecked against the DNA. TRBV12-2 is flagged as a pseudogene. The CDR3 runs to 15 residues. Written as DNA, the CDR3 is TGTGCAAGTCGCCCACCCCGGGGGGGCCCTGGGGAGCAGTTCTTC. This translates into CASRPPRGGPGEQFF.

The chain links TRBV28 to TRBJ1-5; 8 positions match TRBD1. This CDR3 has 14 amino acids. J lost 6 bases, V lost 2 bases, and 3 bases had no gene match. Germline CDR1 MDHEN, CDR2 SYDVKM. The CDR3 spells CASSLQGATQPQHF. The CDR3 DNA reads TGTGCCAGCAGTTTACAGGGGGCAACTCAGCCCCAGCATTTT.

This clone was found once. The rearrangement joins TRBV28 to TRBJ1-5, with a weak D call TRBD1 (6 bases). CDR1 MDHEN and CDR2 SYDVKM come from the germline V gene. The CDR3 extends over 13 amino acids. Trimming shortened V by 2 bases and J by 13 bases, and 15 bases separated the two germline ends. This CDR3 is CASSLLQGQSQHF. CDR3 sequence (DNA): TGTGCCAGCAGTTTACTCCAAGGACAGTCGCAGCATTTT. Using reference TRBV28 and TRBJ1-5 for the parts outside the CDR3, the full variable domain is DVKVTQSSRYLVKRTGEKVFLECVQDMDHENMFWYRQDPGLGLRLIYFSYDVKMKEKGDIPEGYSVSREKKERFSLILESASTNQTSMYLCASSLLQGQSQHFGDGTRLSIL.

The chain employs TRBV5-1 and TRBJ1-2, with D uncertain. The germline V gene encodes CDR1 SGHRS and CDR2 YFSETQ. The V and J ends lost 2 bases and 3 bases respectively, with 8 bases between them. The CDR3 has 13 residues. The CDR3 DNA is TGCGCCAGCAGCTTACGGGTCGACTATGGCTACACCTTC. Protein: CASSLRVDYGYTF.

A single count supports this clone. The chain has TRBV7-3 and TRBJ2-2, with D possibly TRBD2 on 5 matching bases. The CDR3 loop spans 14 amino acids. Per the germline V gene, CDR1 is SGHTA and CDR2 is FQGTGA. Trimming took 5 bases from V and 4 from J, leaving 11 bases between them. For the CDR3, the DNA is TGTGCCAGCAGCGCCCCTAGCTTCACCGGGGAGCTGTTTTTT. This sequence encodes CASSAPSFTGELFF. The full variable domain, rest sourced from reference TRBV7-3 and TRBJ2-2, is GAGVSQTPSNKVTEKGKYVELRCDPISGHTALYWYRQSLGQGPEFLIYFQGTGAADDSGLPNDRFFAVRPEGSVSTLKIQRTERGDSAVYLCASSAPSFTGELFFGEGSRLTVL.

The V call is TRBV19, the J call TRBJ2-2; TRBD1 aligns across 10 bases. From germline, CDR1 is LNHDA and CDR2 SQIVND (reference sequence). The CDR3 is made up of 14 amino acids. The junction had 5 bases not matched to a gene; V was cut back by 8 bases and J by 5 bases. This chain's CDR3 is CASYDRGRTGELFF. CDR3 in DNA: TGTGCCAGTTATGACAGGGGGCGAACCGGGGAGCTGTTTTTT.

This clone is labeled medium-sized. This chain links TRBV28 with TRBJ2-1, with D possibly being TRBD2 (5 bases). Trimming stripped 6 bases from V and 4 bases from J, with 16 bases between. Germline V CDR1 and CDR2: MDHEN, SYDVKM. The CDR3 extends over 15 amino acids. CDR3 protein: CASSSGIEQYNEQFF. CDR3 DNA sequence: TGTGCCAGCAGCTCCGGGATTGAGCAGTACAATGAGCAGTTCTTC.

This clone was detected a few times. One junction end does not reproduce the germline sequence, and a read error may be involved. The same CDR3 arises from other DNA sequences in this sample as well. This chain joins TRBV6-6 and TRBJ1-1; 8 bases align to TRBD1. Germline CDR1 is MNHNY and CDR2 is SVGAGI (reference sequence). CDR3 length: 11 residues. The CDR3 is CASRGTGEAFF. Written as DNA, the CDR3 is TGTGCCAGCAGGGGGACAGGTGAAGCTTTCTTC.

For this clone: Sequence at one end of the junction differs from germline and may be a read error. The chain links TRBV7-9 to TRBJ1-1; no clear D. Germline V gene lookup returns CDR1 SEHNR and CDR2 FQNEAQ (reference sequence). This CDR3 is built from 15 residues. This CDR3 is CSSSLERGRNTEAFF. In DNA, the CDR3 is TGTTCCAGCAGCTTAGAGCGGGGTAGGAACACTGAAGCTTTCTTT.

This chain links TRBV14 with TRBJ2-5; D remains unclear. The CDR3 has 14 amino acids. Germline V gene sequence: CDR1 SGHDN, CDR2 FVKESK. V lost 2 bases, J lost 0 bases, and 7 bases lay in between. CDR3 in DNA: TGTGCCAGCAGCCAACACGCGTACCAAGAGACCCAGTACTTC. It yields the protein CASSQHAYQETQYF.

The rearrangement uses TRBV5-4 and TRBJ2-1; 11 bases map to TRBD2. The CDR3 covers 17 residues. Trimming took 0 bases from V and 3 from J; bases not matched to a gene: 5. CDR1 is SGHNT, CDR2 YYREEE, per germline (reference sequence). CDR3 region: CASSLGILAGVYNEQFF. The CDR3 DNA sequence: TGTGCCAGCAGCTTGGGCATACTAGCGGGGGTCTACAATGAGCAGTTCTTC.

The chain combines TRBV15 with TRBJ2-7, with 8 nucleotides matching TRBD2. J gave up 0 bases and V 6 bases, and 7 bases lay outside the gene matches. Germline V lookup: CDR1 LNHNV, CDR2 YYDKDF (reference sequence). The CDR3 is 15 amino acids. The CDR3, as DNA: TGTGCCACCAGTCTAGCGGGTTCTAGCTCCTACGAGCAGTACTTC. The encoded protein is CATSLAGSSSYEQYF.

Only one count was recorded for this clone. The V call is TRBV11-3, the J call TRBJ1-1, with 10 bases that match TRBD1. Trimming removed 3 bases from V and 1 base from J; junction bases left unmatched: 2. Germline V lookup: CDR1 SGHNT, CDR2 YENEEA. The CDR3 loop spans 15 amino acids. The CDR3 DNA reads TGTGCCAGCAGCTTGGGACAGGGGAGGAACACTGAAGCTTTCTTT. It encodes CASSLGQGRNTEAFF.

The V gene is TRBV29-1, the J gene TRBJ2-5, with a weak D call TRBD1 (7 bases). CDR3 length: 16 residues. CDR1 SQVTM and CDR2 ANQGSEA come from the germline V gene. The ends were cut back, 6 bases at V and 1 base at J, with 21 bases in the middle. The CDR3 region has the DNA TGCAGCGTGGCTAGGACAGGAGGGGGCTCCCAAGAGACCCAGTACTTC. It is translated as CSVARTGGGSQETQYF.

This sequence joins TRBV5-1 and TRBJ1-3; D gene unclear. Germline V lookup: CDR1 SGHRS, CDR2 YFSETQ. The ends were cut back, 1 base at V and 1 base at J, with 12 bases in the middle. CDR3 length: 16 residues. CDR3 DNA: TGCGCCAGCAGCTTGAATACCAGGTCATCTGGAAACACCATATATTTT. It is translated as CASSLNTRSSGNTIYF.

The J gene is TRBJ1-1, the V gene TRBV30; weak D call: TRBD1 (6 bases). The CDR3 covers 13 residues. Germline V gives CDR1 GTSNPN, CDR2 SVGIG (reference sequence). With 3 bases removed from V and 5 bases from J, the gap between germline ends came to 13 bases. DNA of the CDR3: TGTGCCTGGAGGATGGGGGCCGGGACTGAAGCTTTCTTT. Its protein is CAWRMGAGTEAFF.

This clone came up a few times. The V gene is TRBV6-4, the J gene TRBJ1-2; maybe TRBD1 (6 bases). The ends were cut back, 0 bases at V and 6 bases at J, with 14 bases in the middle. CDR3 size: 15 residues. The germline V gene has CDR1 MRHNA and CDR2 SNTAGT. The DNA for the CDR3 is TGTGCCAGCAGTGACTCGACGTCCGGGGGGCATGGCTACACCTTC. Translation gives CASSDSTSGGHGYTF.